This T cell receptor (beta chain) comes out of a study of graft-versus-host responses after intestinal transplantation. About the study: All recipients were transplanted with multivisceral, liver-intestinal, or isolated intestinal grafts. Study-wide results and caveats: Marrow from the recipient contained GvH clones, some of which had appeared first in ileum or blood.

V trimming: 4 bases; J trimming: 7 bases; junction bases outside the gene matches: 5. The CDR3 is made up of 14 amino acids. From germline, CDR1 is MNHEY and CDR2 SVGAGI. The data were produced by immunoSEQ multiplex PCR, yet TCRdb's version contains in-frame clones alone and is incomplete. Of some 90,000 clones in the sample, approximately 92% were seen once. Of note for this clone: Its antigen remains unknown.

This clonotype originated in a human donor who received an intestinal transplant. The sample here was unstimulated CD8+ T cells sorted from spleen or lymph node cells, taken before intestinal transplant. The chain is built from TRBV6-5 and TRBJ1-2, with TRBD1 identical over 11 bases. CDR3 DNA sequence: TGTGCCAGCAGTTTGGGACAGGGGGGTCTTGGCTACACCTTC. Protein: CASSLGQGGLGYTF.